Below, 7 T cell receptor beta chains from the same sample are listed, as sequenced in a study of glioma-infiltrating T cells after dendritic cell vaccination. This table comes from immunoSEQ multiplex PCR, and its TCRdb copy is limited to in-frame clones, with some not included. There are roughly 52,000 clones in the sample; 85% occur only once, and 11% lies in the top ten. The sample consisted of blood, taken before dendritic cell vaccination. Source of these receptors: a human donor with glioblastoma.

V and J are TRBV5-6 and TRBJ2-1; 9 bases match TRBD1. With 3 bases clipped from V and 7 bases from J, the junction kept 2 bases outside the gene matches. The V gene's germline CDR1 is SGHDT and CDR2 YYEEEE. CDR3 size: 13 residues. The CDR3 protein is CASSWGQGNEQFF. DNA of the CDR3: TGTGCCAGCAGCTGGGGACAGGGAAATGAGCAGTTCTTC.

The chain has TRBV11-3 and TRBJ2-1, with D possibly being TRBD1 (5 bases). The V end was cut by 5 bases, the J end by 3 bases, with 14 bases between. Germline V lookup: CDR1 SGHNT, CDR2 YENEEA. This CDR3 comprises 15 residues. As DNA, the CDR3 is TGTGCCAGCAGCCCGGTCCGGACAATCTACAATGAGCAGTTCTTC. It is translated as CASSPVRTIYNEQFF.

Remarks on this clone: Other DNA variants within this sample encode the same CDR3. The V gene is TRBV25-1, the J gene TRBJ1-6; possibly TRBD1 for D (6 bases). The CDR3 covers 12 residues. CDR1 is MGHDK and CDR2 is SYGVNS in the germline V gene. Trimming cost V 8 bases and J 13 bases, with 15 bases left between them. The CDR3 protein is CASGQGSSPLHF. The CDR3 DNA sequence: TGTGCCAGCGGGCAGGGGAGTTCCCCCCTCCACTTT. Full variable domain (missing parts from reference TRBV25-1 and TRBJ1-6): EADIYQTPRYLVIGTGKKITLECSQTMGHDKMYWYQQDPGMELHLIHYSYGVNSTEKGDLSSESTVSRIRTEHFPLTLESARPSHTSQYLCASGQGSSPLHFGNGTRLTVT.

Here the CDR3 DNA reads TGTGCCAGCAGTACACATATGGGGGGAACGAGAGAAAAACTGTTTTTT. It codes for CASSTHMGGTREKLFF. The chain has TRBV25-1 and TRBJ1-4; maybe TRBD1 (5 bases). The CDR3 contains 16 residues. V was trimmed by 5 bases and J by 8 bases, leaving 21 bases between them. Germline CDR1 and CDR2: MGHDK and SYGVNS.

This clone was counted once. Other DNA sequences in this sample translate to the same CDR3. The rearrangement links TRBV30 to TRBJ2-7; a weak D match, TRBD2 (6 bases). The germline gives CDR1 GTSNPN, CDR2 SVGIG (reference sequence). Trimming pared 1 base from V and 3 bases from J, leaving 13 bases between. The CDR3 spans 14 residues. CDR3 loop: CAWSEGLGFYEQYF. The CDR3 nucleotides are TGTGCCTGGAGTGAGGGACTGGGATTCTACGAGCAGTACTTC.

This chain connects TRBV7-2 to TRBJ1-1; no reliable D call. Germline-derived CDR1 and CDR2 are SGHTA and FQGNSA. Trimming left V 4 bases short and J 5 bases short, with 14 bases between. The CDR3 contains 14 residues. The CDR3 DNA is TGTGCCAGCAGCTCTGGGTGGAGTTCGACTGAAGCTTTCTTT. It yields the protein CASSSGWSSTEAFF.

The chain couples TRBV14 to TRBJ1-1, with a possible D match to TRBD1 (6 bases). CDR3 length: 13 residues. CDR1 and CDR2 from the germline V gene are SGHDN and FVKESK. The germline V and J ends were trimmed by 0 bases and 5 bases, with 7 bases remaining between them. CDR3 coding DNA: TGTGCCAGCAGCCAAGATCAGGGGACTGAAGCTTTCTTT. Residues: CASSQDQGTEAFF.